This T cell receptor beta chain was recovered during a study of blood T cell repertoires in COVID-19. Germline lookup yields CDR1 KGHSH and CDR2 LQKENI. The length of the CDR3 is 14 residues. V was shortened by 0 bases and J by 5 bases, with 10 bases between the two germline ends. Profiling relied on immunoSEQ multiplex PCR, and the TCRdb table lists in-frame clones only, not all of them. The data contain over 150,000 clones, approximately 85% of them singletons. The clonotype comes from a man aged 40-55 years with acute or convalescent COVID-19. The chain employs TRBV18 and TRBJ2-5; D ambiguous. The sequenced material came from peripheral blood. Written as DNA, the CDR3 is TGTGCCAGCTCACCACCCTCCCGCGGCGAGACCCAGTACTTC. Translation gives CASSPPSRGETQYF.